This T cell receptor (beta chain) derives from a study of shared clonotypes between healthy human individuals. With respect to this clone: As yet, its antigen is unknown.

CDR1 and CDR2 (germline): WNHNN, SYGVQD (reference sequence). The CDR3 is made up of 15 amino acids. V was clipped by 2 bases and J by 2 bases, with 13 bases between them. Profiled with immunoSEQ multiplex PCR; TCRdb holds only in-frame clones, not every one. This sample carries 2 million to 2.5 million clones, about 94% of them seen once, and the ten largest clones take roughly 0.13%. Overall study findings and caveats: A generally larger estimated richness was seen in naive subsets than in memory subsets. Sequencing depth was expected to influence donor clonotype sharing.

Healthy adults negative for HIV, lacking recent acute infections or vaccinations, served as donors. The TCR originated in a man younger than 35 in good health. Sequencing was performed on naive CD4+ T cells sorted from blood. Subset: CD45RA+ positively selected. The chain recombines TRBV10-1 with TRBJ2-7; a possible D gene is TRBD1 (5 bases). This CDR3 reads CASSETGLYAYEQYF. In DNA, the CDR3 is TGCGCCAGCAGTGAGACAGGTCTGTACGCCTACGAGCAGTACTTC.